Below, one T cell receptor beta chain is given with its context. Its cognate antigen has yet to be identified. There are no base qualities to consult, and no much larger clone falls within one base. This record comes from a study of T cell repertoires in MIS-A myocarditis (dated by TCRdb to 2021 to 2024). Based on the germline V gene, the CDR1 and CDR2 sequences are SNHLY and FYNNEI. V is pared back by 7 bases and J by 7 bases, with 17 bases lying between the germline termini. There are 14 amino acids in the CDR3, from cysteine to phenylalanine inclusive. Only the CDR3 DNA stays, 42 bases, in frame from base 1. The QIAamp DNA FFPE kit was used to extract genomic DNA from formalin-fixed paraffin-embedded autopsy tissue. The immunoSEQ bias-controlled multiplex PCR was used to amplify TCRbeta CDR3 regions, which were then sequenced at high throughput. Per the authors' processing: CDR3 sequences were collapsed and filtered with the immunoSEQ vendor pipeline, and the abundance and frequency of each unique TCRbeta CDR3 were thereby quantified. Using a 90% global sequence identity threshold, CD-HIT clustered dominant CDR3 amino acid sequences together with SARS-CoV-2-specific ImmuneCODE TCRbeta sequences. Clones with frequencies of 0.1 to 1 were classed as hyperexpanded, and 0.01 to 0.1 as large. For the dominant clones, CDR3 amino acid sequences and V and J gene assignments were confirmed with MiXCR. The R stringdist package was used to compute Levenshtein distances between the patient clonotypes and the ImmuneCODE hits. TCRdb carries this immuneACCESS record with in-frame sequences only. Its versions omit some clonotypes, under half of them owing to an unresolved V gene in the studies checked, with the rest unexplained. That table furnishes V, J and clone size, whereas the DNA furnished D and trimming. Present in this sample are 10,000 to 13,000 clones, 65% to 90% of which were seen just once. Roughly 28% of the sample is taken by the ten largest.

Recombination connected TRBV2 to TRBJ2-1; the D gene cannot be named for sure. The clonotype originates from a man between 18 and 29 years old with fulminant myocarditis from multisystem inflammatory syndrome in adults (MIS-A) after COVID-19. The specimen sequenced was right ventricle heart tissue obtained at autopsy. What the cell subset or site label conveys for this sample: cardiac tissue sample (left or right ventricle, interventricular septum, or pericardium). The DNA sequence is as follows: TGTGCCAGCACTTTAGCTGTATGGGTTAATGAGCAGTTCTTC. Its protein reads: CASTLAVWVNEQFF. The reference TRBV2 and TRBJ2-1 proteins fill in what lies around the CDR3, so the full variable domain reads EPEVTQTPSHQVTQMGQEVILRCVPISNHLYFYWYRQILGQKVEFLVSFYNNEISEKSEIFDDQFSVERPDGSNFTLKIRSTKLEDSAMYFCASTLAVWVNEQFFGPGTRLTVL.